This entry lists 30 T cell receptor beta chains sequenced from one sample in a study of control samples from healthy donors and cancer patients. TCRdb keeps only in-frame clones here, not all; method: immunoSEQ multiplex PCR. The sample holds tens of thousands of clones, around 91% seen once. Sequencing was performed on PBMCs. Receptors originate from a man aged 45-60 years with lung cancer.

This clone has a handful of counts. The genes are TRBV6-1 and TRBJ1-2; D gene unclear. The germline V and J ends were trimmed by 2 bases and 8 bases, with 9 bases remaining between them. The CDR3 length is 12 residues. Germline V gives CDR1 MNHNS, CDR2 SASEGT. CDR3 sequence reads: CASSENQEGYTF. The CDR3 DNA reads TGTGCCAGCAGTGAAAATCAGGAGGGCTACACCTTC.

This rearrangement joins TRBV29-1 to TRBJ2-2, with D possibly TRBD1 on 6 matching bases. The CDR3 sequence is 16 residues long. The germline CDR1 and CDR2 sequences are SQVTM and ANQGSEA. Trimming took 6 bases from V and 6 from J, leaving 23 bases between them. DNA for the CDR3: TGCAGCGTGACCAAGGGACACCCAGTTAGTGCCGGGGAGCTGTTTTTT. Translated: CSVTKGHPVSAGELFF.

The CDR3: CASSKGRLQGSSPLHF. CDR3 in DNA: TGCGCCAGCAGCAAGGGGCGGTTACAGGGGTCGTCACCCCTCCACTTT. V gene TRBV4-1 combines with J gene TRBJ1-6; 7 bases are a match to TRBD1. J lost 10 bases, V lost 5 bases, and 14 bases had no gene match. CDR1 is MGHRA and CDR2 is YSYEKL in the germline V gene. CDR3 length equals 16 residues.

Here the CDR3 DNA reads TGCGCCAGCAGCTTGACCAACCAGAACACCGGGGAGCTGTTTTTT. This encodes CASSLTNQNTGELFF. V gene TRBV5-1 combines with J gene TRBJ2-2; no clear D. The CDR3 is 15 amino acids. Germline lookup yields CDR1 SGHRS and CDR2 YFSETQ. Trimming shortened V by 1 base and J by 1 base, and 8 bases separated the two germline ends.

CDR3: CASSSQSGGYGYTF. CDR3 coding DNA: TGTGCCAGCAGTTCCCAGTCGGGAGGCTATGGCTACACCTTC. The chain recombines TRBV9 with TRBJ1-2; unclear D gene. The CDR3 covers 14 residues. Germline-derived CDR1 and CDR2 are SGDLS and YYNGEE. V shed 5 bases and J shed 4 bases, with 15 bases lying between them.

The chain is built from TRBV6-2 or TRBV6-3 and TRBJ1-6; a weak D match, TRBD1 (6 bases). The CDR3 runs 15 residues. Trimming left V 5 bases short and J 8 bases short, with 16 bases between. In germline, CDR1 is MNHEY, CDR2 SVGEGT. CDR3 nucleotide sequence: TGTGCCAGCAGTACCGCGCCAGGGGCCCATTCACCCCTCCACTTT. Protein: CASSTAPGAHSPLHF.

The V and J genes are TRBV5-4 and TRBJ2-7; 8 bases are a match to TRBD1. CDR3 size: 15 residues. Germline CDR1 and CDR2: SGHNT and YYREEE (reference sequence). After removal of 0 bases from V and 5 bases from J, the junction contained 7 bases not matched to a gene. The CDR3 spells CASSLDRGFHDEQYF. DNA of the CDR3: TGTGCCAGCAGCTTGGACAGGGGGTTTCACGACGAGCAGTACTTC.

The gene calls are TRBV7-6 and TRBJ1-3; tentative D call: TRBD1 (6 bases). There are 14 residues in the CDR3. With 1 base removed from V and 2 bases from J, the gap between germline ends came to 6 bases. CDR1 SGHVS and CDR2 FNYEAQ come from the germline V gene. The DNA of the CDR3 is TGTGCCAGCAGCTTAGACAGGGCTGGAAACACCATATATTTT. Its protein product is CASSLDRAGNTIYF.

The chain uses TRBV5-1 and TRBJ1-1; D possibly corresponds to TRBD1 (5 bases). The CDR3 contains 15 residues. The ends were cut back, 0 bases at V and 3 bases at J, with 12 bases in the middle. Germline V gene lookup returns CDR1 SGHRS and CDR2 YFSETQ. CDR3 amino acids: CASSLEGRADTEAFF. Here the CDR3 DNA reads TGCGCCAGCAGCTTGGAAGGCAGGGCTGACACTGAAGCTTTCTTT.

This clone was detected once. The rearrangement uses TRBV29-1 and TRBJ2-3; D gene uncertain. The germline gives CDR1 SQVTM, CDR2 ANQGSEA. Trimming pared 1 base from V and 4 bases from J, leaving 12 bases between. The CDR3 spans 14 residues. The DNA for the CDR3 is TGCAGCGTTGAAGGGACGTTGAATTCAGATACGCAGTATTTT. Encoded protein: CSVEGTLNSDTQYF.

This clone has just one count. Written as DNA, the CDR3 is TGTGCCACCAGCAGAGGGGACAGGGATCAGCCCCAGCATTTT. Translated, it gives CATSRGDRDQPQHF. The chain joins TRBV15 to TRBJ1-5; 9 bases line up with TRBD1. This CDR3 spans 14 amino acids. Germline V gene sequence: CDR1 LNHNV, CDR2 YYDKDF (reference sequence). With V trimmed by 1 base and J by 5 bases, 0 bases remained unmatched.

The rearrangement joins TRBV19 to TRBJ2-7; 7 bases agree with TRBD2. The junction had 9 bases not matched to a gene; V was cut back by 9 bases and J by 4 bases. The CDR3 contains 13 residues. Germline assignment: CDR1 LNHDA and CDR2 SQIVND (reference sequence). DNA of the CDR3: TGTGCCAGCCGGGACGGGGGGTCTTACGAGCAGTACTTC. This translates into CASRDGGSYEQYF.

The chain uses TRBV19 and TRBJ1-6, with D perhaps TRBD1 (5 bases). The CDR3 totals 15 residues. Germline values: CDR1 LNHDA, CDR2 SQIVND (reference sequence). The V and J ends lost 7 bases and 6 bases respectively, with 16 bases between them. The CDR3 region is CASTAGGGFNSPLHF. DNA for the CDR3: TGTGCCAGTACCGCCGGGGGAGGTTTTAATTCACCCCTCCACTTT.

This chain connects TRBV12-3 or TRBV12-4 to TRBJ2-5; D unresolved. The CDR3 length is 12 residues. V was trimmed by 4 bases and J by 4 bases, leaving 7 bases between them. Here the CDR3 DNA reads TGTGCCAGCAGTTCCGGGCGAGAGACCCAGTACTTC. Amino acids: CASSSGRETQYF.

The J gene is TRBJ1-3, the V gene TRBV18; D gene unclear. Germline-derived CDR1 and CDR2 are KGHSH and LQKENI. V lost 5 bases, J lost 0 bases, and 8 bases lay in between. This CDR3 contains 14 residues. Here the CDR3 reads CASSWGASGNTIYF. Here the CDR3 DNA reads TGTGCCAGCTCATGGGGTGCCTCTGGAAACACCATATATTTT.

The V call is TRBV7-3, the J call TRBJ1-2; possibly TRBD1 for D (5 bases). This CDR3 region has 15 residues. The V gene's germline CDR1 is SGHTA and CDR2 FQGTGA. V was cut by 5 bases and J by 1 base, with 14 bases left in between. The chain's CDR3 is CASSPSGGDNYGYTF. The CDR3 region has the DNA TGTGCCAGCAGCCCGTCGGGAGGGGATAACTATGGCTACACCTTC.

The CDR3 nucleotides are TGTGCCAGCAGCTTAGCCTCATGGACAGGGGCTTCCCCCTATGGCTACACCTTC. It encodes CASSLASWTGASPYGYTF. The chain links TRBV7-2 to TRBJ1-2; 9 bases are shared with TRBD1. V shed 0 bases and J 4 bases; nucleotides not matched to a gene: 12. This CDR3 comprises 18 residues. Germline CDR1 reads SGHTA; CDR2 reads FQGNSA.

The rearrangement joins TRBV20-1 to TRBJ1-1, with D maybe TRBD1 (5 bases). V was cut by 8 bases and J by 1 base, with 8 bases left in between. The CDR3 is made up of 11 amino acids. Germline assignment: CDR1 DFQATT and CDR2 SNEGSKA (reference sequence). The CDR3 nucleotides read TGCAGTCAGGGAAAGAACACTGAAGCTTTCTTT. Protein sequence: CSQGKNTEAFF.

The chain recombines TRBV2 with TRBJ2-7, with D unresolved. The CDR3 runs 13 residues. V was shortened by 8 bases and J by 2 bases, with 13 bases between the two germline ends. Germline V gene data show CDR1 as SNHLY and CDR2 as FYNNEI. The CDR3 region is CASHAAPTYEQYF. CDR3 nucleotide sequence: TGTGCCAGCCACGCCGCACCTACCTACGAGCAGTACTTC.

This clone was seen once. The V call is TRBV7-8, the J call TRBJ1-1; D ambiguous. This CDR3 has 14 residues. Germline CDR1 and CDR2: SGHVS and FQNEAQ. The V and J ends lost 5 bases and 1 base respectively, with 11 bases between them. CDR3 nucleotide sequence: TGTGCCAGCAGCCCCCGGCCCCGGAACACTGAAGCTTTCTTT. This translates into CASSPRPRNTEAFF.

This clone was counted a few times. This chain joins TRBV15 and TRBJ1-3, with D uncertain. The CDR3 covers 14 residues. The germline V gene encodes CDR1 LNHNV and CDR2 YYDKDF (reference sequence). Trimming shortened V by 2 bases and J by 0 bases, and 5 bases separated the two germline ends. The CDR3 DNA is TGTGCCACCAGCAGAACGATCTCTGGAAACACCATATATTTT. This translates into CATSRTISGNTIYF.

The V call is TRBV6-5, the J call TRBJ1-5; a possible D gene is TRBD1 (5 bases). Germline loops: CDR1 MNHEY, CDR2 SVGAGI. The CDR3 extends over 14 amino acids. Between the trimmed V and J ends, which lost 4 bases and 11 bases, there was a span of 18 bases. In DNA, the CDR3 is TGTGCCAGCAGTTCCGCCGGGACTCCGAGGACCCAGCATTTT. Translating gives CASSSAGTPRTQHF.

The CDR3 DNA is TGCGCCAGCAGCGCTGGGACAGGGGGCACAGATACGCAGTATTTT. Translated: CASSAGTGGTDTQYF. The J gene is TRBJ2-3, the V gene TRBV5-1, with 10 bases fitting TRBD1. This CDR3 contains 15 residues. Per the germline V gene, CDR1 is SGHRS and CDR2 is YFSETQ. With 4 bases clipped from V and 1 base from J, the junction kept 3 bases outside the gene matches.

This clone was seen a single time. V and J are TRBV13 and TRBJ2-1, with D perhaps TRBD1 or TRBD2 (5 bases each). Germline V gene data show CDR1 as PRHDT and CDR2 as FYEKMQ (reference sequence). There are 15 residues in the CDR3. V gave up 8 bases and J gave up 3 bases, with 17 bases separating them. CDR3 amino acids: CASQEGTNYYNEQFF. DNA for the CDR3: TGTGCCAGCCAGGAAGGGACGAACTACTACAATGAGCAGTTCTTC.

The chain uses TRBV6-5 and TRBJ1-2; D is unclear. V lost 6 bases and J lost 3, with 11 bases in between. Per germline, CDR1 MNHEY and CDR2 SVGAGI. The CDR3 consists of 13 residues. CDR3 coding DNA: TGTGCCAGCAGCCCGGACGGGGACTATGGCTACACCTTC. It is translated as CASSPDGDYGYTF.

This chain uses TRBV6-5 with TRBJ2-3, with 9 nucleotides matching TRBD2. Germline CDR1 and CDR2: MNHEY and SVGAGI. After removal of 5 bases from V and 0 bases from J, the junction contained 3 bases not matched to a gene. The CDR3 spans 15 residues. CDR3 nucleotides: TGTGCCAGCAGTCTCCTAGCGGGGAGCACAGATACGCAGTATTTT. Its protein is CASSLLAGSTDTQYF.

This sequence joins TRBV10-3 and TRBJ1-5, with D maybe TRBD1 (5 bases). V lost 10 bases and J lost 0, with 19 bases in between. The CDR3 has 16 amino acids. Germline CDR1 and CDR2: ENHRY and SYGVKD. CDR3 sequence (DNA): TGTGCCACGTCGCACCGGGACGACGATAGCAATCAGCCCCAGCATTTT. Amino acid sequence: CATSHRDDDSNQPQHF.

The CDR3 DNA reads TGCGCCAGCAGCCAAGAAGCATCAGGAGTCTCCTATAATTCACCCCTCCACTTT. It yields the protein CASSQEASGVSYNSPLHF. The chain recombines TRBV4-1 with TRBJ1-6; the D is unclear. The CDR3 contains 18 residues. Per germline, CDR1 MGHRA and CDR2 YSYEKL. V lost 0 bases, J lost 0 bases, and 12 bases lay in between.

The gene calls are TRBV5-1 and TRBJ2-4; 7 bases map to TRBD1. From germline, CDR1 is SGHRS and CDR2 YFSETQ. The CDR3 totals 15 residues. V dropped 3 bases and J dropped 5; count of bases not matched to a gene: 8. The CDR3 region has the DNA TGCGCCAGCAGCTGGGTAGGGGGCAACGAAAACATTCAGTACTTC. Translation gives CASSWVGGNENIQYF.

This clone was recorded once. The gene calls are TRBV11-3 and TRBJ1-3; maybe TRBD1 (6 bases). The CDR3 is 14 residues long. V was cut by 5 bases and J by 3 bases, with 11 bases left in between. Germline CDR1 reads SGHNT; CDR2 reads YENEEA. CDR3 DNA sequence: TGTGCCAGCAGCAACGACAGGCTTGGAAACACCATATATTTT. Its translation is CASSNDRLGNTIYF.